This TCR beta chain emerged from a study of shared clonotypes between healthy human individuals (dated by TCRdb to 2020 to 2022). A note on the overall study: A couple of women and a few men aged 18 to 49 years were included in the cohort. To estimate repertoire size and how much clonotypes are shared between individuals, the study performed deep sequencing of blood TCR repertoires from roughly five healthy adults. Per donor, leukapheresis produced somewhere between about 0.85 and 8.9 billion PBMCs. For each donor, CD4 naive and CD4 memory were each given three plates, CD8 naive was given two plates, and CD8 memory was given one plate. Libraries were prepared and TCR repertoires were sequenced by different laboratories using diverse techniques, in order to increase sequencing depth and limit assay-specific biases.

Donors were healthy HIV-negative adults with no recently reported acute infections or vaccinations. All donors were Caucasian adults living in Nashville, Tennessee, USA. CD4+ T cells were enriched through magnetic negative selection, after which naive cells were positively selected on CD45RA and the remaining negative fraction served as the memory subset. After blood collection by leukapheresis, PBMCs were isolated using Ficoll-Histopaque density gradient centrifugation and then cryopreserved in the vapor phase of liquid nitrogen. Analytical flow cytometry was used to check the purity and quantity of each magnetically sorted T cell population. From each sorted fraction, genomic DNA was isolated and quantified by UV absorbance on a Nanodrop 2000c. Using the deep immunoSEQ assay, multiplex PCR amplified TCR CDR3 regions from genomic DNA. For each cell subset, the extracted genomic DNA was distributed evenly across all wells of several immunoSEQ 96-well plates, and each plate served as one replicate. Each replicate PCR for sorted subsets received about 210 ng genomic DNA, equal to some 32,000 T cell genomes. The purified libraries were quantified using a Qubit 3.0 fluorometer, sized with a Bioanalyzer 2100, and then quantified again using the KAPA Library Quantification kit. Each immunoSEQ 96-well plate was sequenced on its own single-read 150-cycle Illumina NextSeq 550 flow cell. The authors processed their data as follows. Because the immunoSEQ output held only junctional sequences and lacked quality scores, the filtering could not match the filtering applied to full-length reads. To assign V/J genes and CDR3, sequences were annotated using PyIR, a Python wrapper for IgBLAST v1.9, with IMGT germline references. Reads with weak V/J assignments (E-value above 1e-6), missing CDR3, stop codons, out-of-frame junctions, or ambiguous translated residues were removed. V3J clonotypes were defined as sequences sharing the same inferred V gene, J gene, and CDR3 amino acid sequence. The percentage overlap between two repertoires was calculated by dividing the number of shared unique clonotypes by the size of the smaller repertoire. RTK rarefaction, the Chao1 estimator, and Recon v2.1 estimates of unobserved clonotypes were used to assess repertoire richness. For all TCRbeta clonotypes obtained by the gDNA method from four donors, generation probabilities were computed with OLGA. TCRdb re-hosts the immuneACCESS table, in-frame sequences only. Its copies lack some clones; in the studies checked, an unresolved V gene accounts for under half of them, and the cause for the rest is not known. The V and J calls and the clone size are those of that table, but D and trimming were determined from the DNA. For this sample there are around 2.5 million clones; 80% to 95% appear just once. The top ten clonotypes cover roughly 0.36% of the sample.

Remarks on this clone: No antigen is known for it. There are no base qualities to consult, and no much larger clone falls within one base.

The CDR3 goes from the cysteine to the phenylalanine over 13 residues. Solely the CDR3 DNA is kept, with 39 bases framed from the first base. V ends up 6 bases short and J 7 bases short, with an unmatched junction base count of 2. CDR1 and CDR2 (MDHEN, SYDVKM) derive from the germline V gene. What the authors observed across the whole study: Higher generation probabilities were observed for clonotypes shared by all four sorted-subset donors than for non-shared clonotypes. Sampling was restricted to blood, and TCR repertoires in tissues likely differ from the TCR repertoires found in blood. When four donors were compared, the shared fraction of clonotypes was around 5% for naive CD4, about 4% for naive CD8, 2.3% for memory CD4, and 0.3% to 0.5% for memory CD8. Larger estimated clonotype richness was generally found for naive subsets than for memory subsets. Because the study included only a small number of donors, the genetic and exposure-history diversity represented was limited. Even with the large sequencing depth, rarefaction of the sorted-subset datasets indicated that sequencing was incomplete. Based on pairwise subsampling, the degree of clonotype sharing among donors was expected to be affected by sequencing depth.

This clonotype originated in a man between 18 and 35 years old in good health. Some clones in this sample may be carry-over from other donors' samples. The V and J segments used are TRBV28 and TRBJ1-4; TRBD1 fits 10 bases in the junction. Sequencing input: naive CD4+ T cells from PBMCs. The cell subset or site label of this sample denotes: CD45RA+ positively selected. The nucleotides read TGTGCCAGCAGCAGACAGGGGGCTGAAAAACTGTTTTTT. Its protein product is CASSRQGAEKLFF. With all but the CDR3 taken from the reference TRBV28 and TRBJ1-4 genes, the full variable domain is: DVKVTQSSRYLVKRTGEKVFLECVQDMDHENMFWYRQDPGLGLRLIYFSYDVKMKEKGDIPEGYSVSREKKERFSLILESASTNQTSMYLCASSRQGAEKLFFGSGTQLSVL.